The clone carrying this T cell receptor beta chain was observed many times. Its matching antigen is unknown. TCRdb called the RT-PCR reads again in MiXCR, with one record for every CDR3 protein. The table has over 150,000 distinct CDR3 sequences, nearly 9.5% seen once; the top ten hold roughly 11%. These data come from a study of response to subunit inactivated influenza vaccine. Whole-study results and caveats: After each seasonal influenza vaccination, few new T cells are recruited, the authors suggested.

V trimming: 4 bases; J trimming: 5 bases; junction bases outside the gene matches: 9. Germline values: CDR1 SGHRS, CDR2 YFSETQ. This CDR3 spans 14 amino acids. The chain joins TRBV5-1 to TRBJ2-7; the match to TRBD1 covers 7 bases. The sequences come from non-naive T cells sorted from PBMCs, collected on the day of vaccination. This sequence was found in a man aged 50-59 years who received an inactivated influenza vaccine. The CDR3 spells CASSKDRVGNEQYF. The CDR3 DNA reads TGCGCCAGCAGCAAAGACAGGGTGGGGAACGAGCAGTACTTC. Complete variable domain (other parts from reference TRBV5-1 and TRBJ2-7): KAGVTQTPRYLIKTRGQQVTLSCSPISGHRSVSWYQQTPGQGLQFLFEYFSETQRNKGNFPGRFSGRQFSNSRSEMNVSTLELGDSALYLCASSKDRVGNEQYFGPGTRLTVT.